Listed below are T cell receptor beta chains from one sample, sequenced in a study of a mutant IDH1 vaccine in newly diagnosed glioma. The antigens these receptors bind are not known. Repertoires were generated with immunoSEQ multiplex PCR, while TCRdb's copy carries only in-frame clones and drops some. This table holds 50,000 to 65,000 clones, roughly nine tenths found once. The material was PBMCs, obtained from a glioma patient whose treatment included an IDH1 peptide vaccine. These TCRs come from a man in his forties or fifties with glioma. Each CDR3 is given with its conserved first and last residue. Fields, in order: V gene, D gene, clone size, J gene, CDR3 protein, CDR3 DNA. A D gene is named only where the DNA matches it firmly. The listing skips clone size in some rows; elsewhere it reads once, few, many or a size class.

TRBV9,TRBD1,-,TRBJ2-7,CASSVGPGQGANGEQYF,TGTGCCAGCAGCGTAGGTCCAGGGCAGGGGGCGAATGGGGAGCAGTACTTC
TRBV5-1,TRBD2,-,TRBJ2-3,CASSLTLAGSGDTQYF,TGCGCCAGCAGCTTGACTCTAGCGGGATCCGGAGATACGCAGTATTTT
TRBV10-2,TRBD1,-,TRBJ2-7,CASRDRGRYEQYF,TGCGCCAGCAGGGACAGGGGGCGGTACGAGCAGTACTTC
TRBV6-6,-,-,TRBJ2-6,CASAPSGANVLTF,TGTGCCAGCGCCCCTTCTGGGGCCAACGTCCTGACTTTC
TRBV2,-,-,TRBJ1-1,CASTGLNTEAFF,TGTGCCAGCACCGGCCTTAACACTGAAGCTTTCTTT
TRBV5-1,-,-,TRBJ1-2,CASSLAGKGYTF,TGCGCCAGCAGCTTGGCCGGGAAGGGCTACACCTTC
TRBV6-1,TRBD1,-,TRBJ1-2,CASRGTGGGYTF,TGTGCCAGCAGGGGGACAGGGGGTGGCTACACCTTC
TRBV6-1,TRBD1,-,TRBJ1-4,CASDRGGNEKLFF,TGTGCCAGCGACAGGGGGGGAAATGAAAAACTGTTTTTT
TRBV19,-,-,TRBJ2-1,CASSIFPNEQFF,TGTGCCAGTAGTATCTTCCCCAATGAGCAGTTCTTC
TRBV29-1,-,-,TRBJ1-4,CSVEGRTVGEKLFF,TGCAGCGTTGAAGGTCGGACTGTGGGGGAAAAACTGTTTTTT
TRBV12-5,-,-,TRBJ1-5,CASGLLGQPQHF,TGTGCTAGTGGCCTCCTCGGTCAGCCCCAGCATTTT
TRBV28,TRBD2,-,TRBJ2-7,CASRNSGSSYEQYF,TGTGCCAGCAGAAATAGCGGGAGCTCCTACGAGCAGTACTTC
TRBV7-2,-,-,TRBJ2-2,CASSRLGRVHTGELFF,TGTGCCAGCAGCCGACTCGGGCGCGTCCACACCGGGGAGCTGTTTTTT
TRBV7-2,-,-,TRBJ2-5,CASSLTGGVGETQYF,TGTGCCAGCAGCTTAACGGGCGGGGTTGGGGAGACCCAGTACTTC
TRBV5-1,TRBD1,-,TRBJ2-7,CASSSRPGTGIYEQYF,TGCGCCAGCAGCTCCCGCCCCGGGACAGGGATATACGAGCAGTACTTC
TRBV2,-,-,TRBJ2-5,CASSRDTETQYF,TGTGCCAGCAGCCGGGACACAGAGACCCAGTACTTC
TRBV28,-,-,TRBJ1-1,CASSLLQAREAFF,TGTGCCAGCAGTTTATTACAGGCAAGAGAAGCTTTCTTT
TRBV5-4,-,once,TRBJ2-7,CASSYLYEQYF,TGTGCCAGCAGCTACCTTTACGAGCAGTACTTC
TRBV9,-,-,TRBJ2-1,CASSVDGVSYNEQFF,TGTGCCAGCAGCGTAGACGGGGTCTCATACAATGAGCAGTTCTTC
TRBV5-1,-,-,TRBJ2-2,CASSLGTIGELFF,TGCGCCAGCAGCTTGGGGACAATCGGGGAGCTGTTTTTT
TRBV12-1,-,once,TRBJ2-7,CASWDRGARDGYEQYF,TGTGCCAGTTGGGACAGGGGGGCGAGGGATGGCTACGAGCAGTACTTC
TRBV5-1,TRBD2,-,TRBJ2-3,CASRGREDTQYF,TGCGCCAGCAGGGGGCGGGAGGATACGCAGTATTTT
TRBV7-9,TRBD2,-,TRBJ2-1,CASSPRASGNNEQFF,TGTGCCAGCAGCCCCAGGGCTAGCGGGAACAATGAGCAGTTCTTC
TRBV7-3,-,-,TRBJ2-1,CASSRGGDEQFF,TGTGCCAGCAGCCGAGGCGGCGATGAGCAGTTCTTC
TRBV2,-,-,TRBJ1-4,CASGRGVVTTNEKLFF,TGTGCCAGCGGAAGGGGTGTAGTGACAACTAATGAAAAACTGTTTTTT
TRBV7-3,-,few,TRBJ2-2,CASSLGGIPTGELFF,TGTGCCAGCAGCTTAGGGGGGATTCCTACCGGGGAGCTGTTTTTT
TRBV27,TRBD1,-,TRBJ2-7,CASSLRTGLSSYEQYF,TGTGCCAGCAGTTTGCGGACAGGCCTGAGCTCCTACGAGCAGTACTTC
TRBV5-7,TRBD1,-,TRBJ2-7,CASSRGQGASEQYF,TGTGCCAGCAGCCGGGGACAGGGGGCCTCGGAGCAGTACTTC
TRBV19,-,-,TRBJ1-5,CASTMVAESNQPQHF,TGTGCCAGTACTATGGTCGCGGAAAGCAATCAGCCCCAGCATTTT
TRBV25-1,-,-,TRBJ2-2,CASSEGRVTGELFF,TGTGCCAGCAGTGAGGGGAGAGTCACCGGGGAGCTGTTTTTT
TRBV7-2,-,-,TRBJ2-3,CASSYSAFYTDTQYF,TGTGCCAGCAGCTATTCGGCTTTCTACACAGATACGCAGTATTTT
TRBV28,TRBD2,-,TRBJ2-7,CATYRAGLYEQYF,TGTGCCACCTACCGAGCGGGGCTTTACGAGCAGTACTTC
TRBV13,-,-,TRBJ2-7,CASSRDRSWYEQYF,TGTGCCAGCAGCCGAGACAGGAGCTGGTACGAGCAGTACTTC
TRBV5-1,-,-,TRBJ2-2,CASSMLEGTGELFF,TGCGCCAGCAGCATGTTGGAGGGCACCGGGGAGCTGTTTTTT
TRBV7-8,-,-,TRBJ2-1,CASTRGDEQFF,TGTGCCAGCACTAGGGGGGATGAGCAGTTCTTC
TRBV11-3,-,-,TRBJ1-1,CASSLGPPNTEAFF,TGTGCCAGCAGCCTGGGACCCCCGAACACTGAAGCTTTCTTT
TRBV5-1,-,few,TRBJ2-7,CASRGGDLEGFYF,TGCGCCAGCAGAGGGGGAGACCTGGAGGGTTTTTACTTC
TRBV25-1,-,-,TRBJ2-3,CASSEIAHTDTQYF,TGTGCCAGCAGTGAGATAGCGCACACAGATACGCAGTATTTT
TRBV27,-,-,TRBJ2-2,CASSLLWAPPTDARGTGELFF,TGTGCCAGCAGTTTATTATGGGCCCCCCCCACTGACGCCCGAGGCACCGGGGAGCTGTTTTTT
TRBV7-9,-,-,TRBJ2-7,CASSLESSYEQYF,TGTGCCAGCAGCTTAGAGAGCTCCTACGAGCAATACTTC
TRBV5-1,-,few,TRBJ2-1,CASHDTLALEQFF,TGCGCCTCCCATGACACCCTTGCCCTTGAGCAGTTCTTC
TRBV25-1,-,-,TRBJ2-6,CATHHGSGANVLTF,TGTGCCACCCATCACGGCTCTGGGGCCAACGTCCTGACTTTC
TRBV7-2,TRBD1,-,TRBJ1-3,CASSLEPGQLNTIYF,TGTGCCAGCAGCTTGGAGCCGGGACAGTTGAACACCATATATTTT
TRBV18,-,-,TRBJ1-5,CASSPLGGGGGNQPQHF,TGTGCCAGCTCACCACTCGGCGGGGGCGGCGGCAATCAGCCCCAGCATTTT
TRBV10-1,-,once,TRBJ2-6,CASRLMASGANVLTF,TGCGCCAGCAGGCTGATGGCCTCTGGGGCCAACGTCCTGACTTTC
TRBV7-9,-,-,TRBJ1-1,CASSLALGQGIRWDTEAFF,TGTGCCAGCAGCTTAGCGTTGGGCCAGGGCATCCGGTGGGACACTGAAGCTTTCTTT